This T cell receptor beta chain was observed in a study of blood T cell repertoires in COVID-19. Sequencing used immunoSEQ multiplex PCR; TCRdb keeps in-frame clones, though not all of them. This sample yields about 180,000 clones, of which about 81% are seen a single time; 12% belongs to the top ten. CDR3 length: 15 amino acids. With 2 bases removed from V and 1 base from J, the gap between germline ends came to 9 bases. Looked up from germline, CDR1 is SGHTA and CDR2 is FQGNSA. The rearrangement joins TRBV7-2 to TRBJ2-1; D might be TRBD2 (5 bases). The origin of this receptor is a woman of 80 years or more with COVID-19, enrolled during active disease. Sequenced sample: peripheral blood. CDR3 sequence reads: CASSLLGRSYNEQFF. CDR3 DNA sequence: TGTGCCAGCAGCTTATTGGGGAGATCCTACAATGAGCAGTTCTTC.